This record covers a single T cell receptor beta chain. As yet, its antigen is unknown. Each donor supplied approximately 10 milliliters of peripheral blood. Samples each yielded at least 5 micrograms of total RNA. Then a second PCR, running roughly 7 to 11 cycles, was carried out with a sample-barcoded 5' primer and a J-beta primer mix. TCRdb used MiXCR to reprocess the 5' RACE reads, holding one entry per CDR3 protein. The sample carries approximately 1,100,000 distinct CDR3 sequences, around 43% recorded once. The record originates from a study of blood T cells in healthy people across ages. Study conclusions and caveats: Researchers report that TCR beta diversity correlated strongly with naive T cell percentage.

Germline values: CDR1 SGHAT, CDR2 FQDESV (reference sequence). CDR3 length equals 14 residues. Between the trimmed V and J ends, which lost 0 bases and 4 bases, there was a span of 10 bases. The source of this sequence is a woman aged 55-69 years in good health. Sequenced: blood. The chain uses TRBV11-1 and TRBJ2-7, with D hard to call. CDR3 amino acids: CASSLALLGYEQYF. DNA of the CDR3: TGTGCCAGCAGCTTAGCGCTATTGGGGTACGAGCAGTACTTC.